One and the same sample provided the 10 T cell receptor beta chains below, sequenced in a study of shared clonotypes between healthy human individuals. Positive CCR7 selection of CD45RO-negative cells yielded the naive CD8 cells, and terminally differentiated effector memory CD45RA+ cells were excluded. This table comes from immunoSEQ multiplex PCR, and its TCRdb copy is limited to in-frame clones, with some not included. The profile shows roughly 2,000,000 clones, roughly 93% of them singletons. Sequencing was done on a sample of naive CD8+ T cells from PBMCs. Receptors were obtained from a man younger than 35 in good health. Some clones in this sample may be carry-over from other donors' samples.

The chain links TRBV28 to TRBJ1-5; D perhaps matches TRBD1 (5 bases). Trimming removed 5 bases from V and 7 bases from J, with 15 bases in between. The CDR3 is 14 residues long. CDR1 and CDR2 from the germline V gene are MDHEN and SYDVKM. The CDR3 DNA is TGTGCCAGCAGTCTTCAGGGTTCTGGACAGCCCCAGCATTTT. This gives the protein CASSLQGSGQPQHF. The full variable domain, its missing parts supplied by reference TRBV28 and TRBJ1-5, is DVKVTQSSRYLVKRTGEKVFLECVQDMDHENMFWYRQDPGLGLRLIYFSYDVKMKEKGDIPEGYSVSREKKERFSLILESASTNQTSMYLCASSLQGSGQPQHFGDGTRLSIL.

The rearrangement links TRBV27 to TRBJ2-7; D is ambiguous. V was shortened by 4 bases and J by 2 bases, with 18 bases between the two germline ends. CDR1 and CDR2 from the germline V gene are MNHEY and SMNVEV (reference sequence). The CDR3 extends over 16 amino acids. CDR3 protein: CASSSSFAASTYEQYF. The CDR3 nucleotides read TGTGCCAGCAGTTCCTCTTTCGCGGCGAGTACCTACGAGCAGTACTTC.

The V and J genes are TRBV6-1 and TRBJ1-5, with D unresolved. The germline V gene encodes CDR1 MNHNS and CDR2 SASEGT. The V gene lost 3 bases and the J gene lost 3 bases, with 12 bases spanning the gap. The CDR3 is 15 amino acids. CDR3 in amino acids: CASSEGRIVNQPQHF. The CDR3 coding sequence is TGTGCCAGCAGTGAGGGCAGGATAGTCAATCAGCCCCAGCATTTT.

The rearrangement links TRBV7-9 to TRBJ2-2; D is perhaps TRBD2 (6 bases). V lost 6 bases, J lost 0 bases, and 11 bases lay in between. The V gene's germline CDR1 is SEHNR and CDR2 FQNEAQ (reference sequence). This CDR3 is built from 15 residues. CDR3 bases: TGTGCCAGCAGGAACGGACTATCGAACACCGGGGAGCTGTTTTTT. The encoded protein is CASRNGLSNTGELFF.

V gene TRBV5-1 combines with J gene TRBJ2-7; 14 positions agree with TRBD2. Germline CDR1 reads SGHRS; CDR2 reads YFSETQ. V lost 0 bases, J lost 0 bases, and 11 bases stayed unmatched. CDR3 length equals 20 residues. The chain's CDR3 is CASSLAGLAGGKGSSYEQYF. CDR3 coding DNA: TGCGCCAGCAGCTTGGCCGGACTAGCGGGAGGAAAGGGTAGCTCCTACGAGCAGTACTTC.

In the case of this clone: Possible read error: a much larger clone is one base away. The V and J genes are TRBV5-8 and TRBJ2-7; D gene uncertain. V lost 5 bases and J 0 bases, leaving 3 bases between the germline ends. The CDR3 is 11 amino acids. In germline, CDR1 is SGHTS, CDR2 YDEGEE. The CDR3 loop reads CASRYSYEQYF. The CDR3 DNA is TGTGCCAGCAGGTACTCCTACGAGCAGTACTTC. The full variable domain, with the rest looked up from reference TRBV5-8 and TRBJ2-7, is EAGVTQSPTHLIKTRGQQATLRCSPISGHTSVYWYQQALGLGLQFLLWYDEGEERNRGNFPPRFSGRQFPNYSSELNVNALELEDSALYLCASRYSYEQYFGPGTRLTVT.

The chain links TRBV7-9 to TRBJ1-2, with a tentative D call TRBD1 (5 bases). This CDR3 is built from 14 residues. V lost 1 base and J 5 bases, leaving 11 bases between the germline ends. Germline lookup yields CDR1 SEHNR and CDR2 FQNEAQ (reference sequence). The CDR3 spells CASSLVDSFYGYTF. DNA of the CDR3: TGTGCCAGCAGCTTAGTAGACAGCTTTTATGGCTACACCTTC. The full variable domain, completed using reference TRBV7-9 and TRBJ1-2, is DTGVSQNPRHKITKRGQNVTFRCDPISEHNRLYWYRQTLGQGPEFLTYFQNEAQLEKSRLLSDRFSAERPKGSFSTLEIQRTEQGDSAMYLCASSLVDSFYGYTFGSGTRLTVV.

This CDR3 is CASSVSGTGALMGGYTF. The CDR3 DNA follows: TGTGCCAGCAGCGTATCCGGGACAGGGGCTTTGATGGGTGGCTACACCTTC. The chain carries TRBV9 and TRBJ1-2, with 10 positions matching TRBD1. The V and J ends lost 1 base and 7 bases, in that order; junction bases with no gene match: 13. This CDR3 comprises 17 residues. Germline lookup yields CDR1 SGDLS and CDR2 YYNGEE.

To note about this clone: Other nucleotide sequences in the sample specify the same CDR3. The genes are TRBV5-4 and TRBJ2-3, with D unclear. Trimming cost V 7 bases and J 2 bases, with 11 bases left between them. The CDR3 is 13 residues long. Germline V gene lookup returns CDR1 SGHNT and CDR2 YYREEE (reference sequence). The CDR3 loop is CASSREPTDTQYF. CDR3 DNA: TGTGCCAGCTCCAGAGAACCCACAGATACGCAGTATTTT.

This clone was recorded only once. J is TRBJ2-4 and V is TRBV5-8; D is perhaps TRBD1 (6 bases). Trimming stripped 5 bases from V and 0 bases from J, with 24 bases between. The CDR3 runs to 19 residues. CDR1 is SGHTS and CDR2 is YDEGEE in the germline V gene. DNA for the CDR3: TGTGCCAGCAGAGAAGGGGAAGCTACAGGGATAGGAGCCAAAAACATTCAGTACTTC. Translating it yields CASREGEATGIGAKNIQYF.